Listed here are 27 T cell receptor beta chains from one sample, sequenced in a study of cytotoxic CD8 clonotypes in ibrutinib-treated CLL. The protocol was immunoSEQ multiplex PCR, while the TCRdb copy is restricted to in-frame clones and leaves out a portion. The table lists roughly 15,000 clones, about 86% of them singletons. The starting material was PBMCs, obtained before ibrutinib treatment. Every receptor here comes from a human donor with chronic lymphocytic leukemia.

The J gene is TRBJ2-2, the V gene TRBV28; D is possibly TRBD2 (6 bases). Germline CDR1 reads MDHEN; CDR2 reads SYDVKM. This CDR3 region has 15 residues. Trimming took off 6 bases at V and 3 bases at J, with 14 bases between the two ends. The CDR3 sequence: CASRPAGGYTGELFF. CDR3 nucleotides: TGTGCCAGCAGACCCGCCGGGGGATACACCGGGGAGCTGTTTTTT.

J is TRBJ2-1 and V is TRBV9; D possibly corresponds to TRBD2 (5 bases). This CDR3 region has 16 residues. V lost 5 bases, J lost 6 bases, and 21 bases lay in between. Germline-derived CDR1 and CDR2 are SGDLS and YYNGEE. The DNA of the CDR3 is TGTGCCAGCAGTCTAGACGGGGAGACCTTTGGCAATGAGCAGTTCTTC. Amino acid sequence: CASSLDGETFGNEQFF.

This sequence joins TRBV7-2 and TRBJ2-2; a weak D match, TRBD1 (6 bases). CDR1 and CDR2 from the germline V gene are SGHTA and FQGNSA. The germline V and J ends were trimmed by 0 bases and 6 bases, with 14 bases remaining between them. CDR3 length: 16 residues. The CDR3 DNA reads as TGTGCCAGCAGCTTAGCGACAGGTAGTCGGTCCGGGGAGCTGTTTTTT. This codes for CASSLATGSRSGELFF.

The genes are TRBV6-4 and TRBJ1-5, with 7 positions matching TRBD1. The V segment lost 6 bases and the J segment 4 bases; nucleotides outside the gene matches: 21. In germline, CDR1 is MRHNA, CDR2 SNTAGT. This CDR3 region has 19 residues. CDR3 protein: CASRQSLRDSSVWNQPQHF. The CDR3 DNA reads TGTGCCAGCAGACAGAGTCTTCGGGACAGCTCCGTCTGGAATCAGCCCCAGCATTTT.

The rearrangement links TRBV6-6 to TRBJ2-7, with D possibly TRBD2 on 6 matching bases. The CDR3 contains 12 residues. The V and J ends lost 6 bases and 4 bases respectively, with 10 bases between them. Germline V gene sequence: CDR1 MNHNY, CDR2 SVGAGI (reference sequence). CDR3: CASSGSRYEQYF. The CDR3, as DNA: TGTGCCAGCAGCGGGAGTAGGTACGAGCAGTACTTC.

J is TRBJ1-3 and V is TRBV28; no firm D call. CDR3 length: 14 residues. The V end lost 7 bases, the J end lost 0 bases, and 10 bases lay between the germline ends. Germline assignment: CDR1 MDHEN and CDR2 SYDVKM. This chain's CDR3 is CASKRESSGNTIYF. The CDR3 bases are TGTGCCAGCAAGAGGGAGAGCTCTGGAAACACCATATATTTT.

The J gene is TRBJ1-3, the V gene TRBV4-3, with D uncertain. Germline CDR1 reads LGHNA; CDR2 reads YSLEER. CDR3 length: 19 amino acids. Between the trimmed V and J ends, which lost 1 base and 3 bases, there was a span of 22 bases. Here the CDR3 DNA reads TGCGCCAGCAGCCAAGTTTGGCGGGGATACAAACCCGATGGAAACACCATATATTTT. Its translation is CASSQVWRGYKPDGNTIYF.

This chain connects TRBV5-1 to TRBJ1-1; D is unclear. In germline, CDR1 is SGHRS, CDR2 YFSETQ. Trimming removed 0 bases at V and 1 base at J, with 4 bases between. CDR3 length equals 13 residues. CDR3 sequence: CASSLEGNTEAFF. The CDR3 DNA follows: TGCGCCAGCAGCTTGGAGGGGAACACTGAAGCTTTCTTT. Together with reference TRBV5-1 and TRBJ1-1, the CDR3 gives the full variable domain: KAGVTQTPRYLIKTRGQQVTLSCSPISGHRSVSWYQQTPGQGLQFLFEYFSETQRNKGNFPGRFSGRQFSNSRSEMNVSTLELGDSALYLCASSLEGNTEAFFGQGTRLTVV.

The chain uses TRBV27 and TRBJ2-3; 9 bases agree with TRBD1. The CDR3 is 17 residues long. V trimming: 8 bases; J trimming: 0 bases; junction bases outside the gene matches: 12. The germline V gene has CDR1 MNHEY and CDR2 SMNVEV (reference sequence). CDR3 residues: CASSLEGTGLSTDTQYF. The DNA for the CDR3 is TGTGCCAGCTCCCTAGAGGGGACAGGGCTTAGCACAGATACGCAGTATTTT.

The genes are TRBV18 and TRBJ2-7, with TRBD1 identical over 9 bases. Trimming cost V 6 bases and J 6 bases; bases outside gene matches: 18. Germline loops: CDR1 KGHSH, CDR2 LQKENI. This CDR3 has 17 residues. The CDR3 protein is CASSPVGDRVTGGEQYF. CDR3 sequence (DNA): TGTGCCAGCTCCCCCGTGGGGGACAGGGTAACGGGAGGCGAGCAGTACTTC.

V gene TRBV4-1 combines with J gene TRBJ1-2; maybe TRBD1 (5 bases). V gave up 1 base and J gave up 4 bases, with 16 bases separating them. Germline values: CDR1 MGHRA, CDR2 YSYEKL. The CDR3 spans 16 residues. The chain's CDR3 is CASSQVGTEMIYGYTF. The DNA of the CDR3 is TGCGCCAGCAGCCAAGTGGGGACGGAAATGATCTATGGCTACACCTTC.

CDR3 loop: CASSLSSWRTGEQYF. As DNA, the CDR3 is TGTGCCAGCAGCCTGTCTAGTTGGAGGACGGGGGAGCAGTACTTC. This sequence joins TRBV5-8 and TRBJ2-7; TRBD2 might be the D (5 bases). V shed 4 bases and J shed 7 bases, with 21 bases lying between them. This CDR3 contains 15 residues. Germline lookup yields CDR1 SGHTS and CDR2 YDEGEE.

The chain employs TRBV10-3 and TRBJ1-4, with D maybe TRBD1 (5 bases). This CDR3 has 13 residues. CDR1 ENHRY and CDR2 SYGVKD come from the germline V gene. The V and J ends lost 11 bases and 4 bases respectively, with 14 bases between them. The CDR3 protein is CASRDAGNEKLFF. CDR3 coding DNA: TGTGCCTCCAGGGACGCGGGTAATGAAAAACTGTTTTTT.

V gene TRBV27 combines with J gene TRBJ2-1, with 8 bases lining up with TRBD2. V was pared by 3 bases and J by 1 base, with 5 bases of the junction left unmatched. In germline, CDR1 is MNHEY, CDR2 SMNVEV (reference sequence). This CDR3 is 16 amino acids long. The CDR3 sequence is CASSLGGGGSYNEQFF. CDR3 nucleotides: TGTGCCAGCAGTTTGGGTGGCGGGGGGTCCTACAATGAGCAGTTCTTC.

V gene TRBV4-3 combines with J gene TRBJ2-1; 12 bases map to TRBD2. This CDR3 region has 14 residues. V shed 6 bases and J 6 bases; nucleotides not matched to a gene: 3. Germline V gene data show CDR1 as LGHNA and CDR2 as YSLEER. CDR3 amino acids: CASSRTSGTNEQFF. CDR3 DNA sequence: TGCGCCAGCAGTAGGACTAGCGGGACCAATGAGCAGTTCTTC.

In regard to this clone: The junction does not match germline at one end; this may be a read error. J is TRBJ2-2 and V is TRBV7-7; D may be TRBD1 or TRBD2 (7 bases each). Germline loops: CDR1 SSHAT, CDR2 FNYEAQ (reference sequence). This CDR3 has 15 amino acids. This chain's CDR3 is CASSPQGGGTGELFF. The CDR3 bases are TGTGCTAGCAGCCCCCAGGGGGGGGGCACCGGGGAGCTGTTTTTT. Using reference TRBV7-7 and TRBJ2-2 for the parts outside the CDR3, the full variable domain is GAGVSQSPRYKVTKRGQDVTLRCDPISSHATLYWYQQALGQGPEFLTYFNYEAQPDKSGLPSDRFSAERPEGSISTLTIQRTEQRDSAMYRCASSPQGGGTGELFFGEGSRLTVL.

The V gene is TRBV28, the J gene TRBJ2-7; TRBD2 aligns across 12 bases. Germline CDR1 MDHEN, CDR2 SYDVKM. The J segment lost 2 bases and the V segment lost 6 bases, leaving 14 bases of the junction unmatched. This CDR3 region has 18 residues. This CDR3 is CASSRSSGRGGKTYEQYF. In DNA form, the CDR3 reads TGTGCCAGCAGCCGCTCTAGCGGGAGGGGTGGTAAGACCTACGAGCAGTACTTC.

This clone has more than one count but fewer than ten. The chain combines TRBV7-9 with TRBJ1-4; D is ambiguous. Trimming cost V 0 bases and J 5 bases, with 10 bases left between them. Germline CDR1 and CDR2: SEHNR and FQNEAQ (reference sequence). The CDR3 sequence is 15 residues long. CDR3 sequence reads: CASSLAIGPNEKLFF. The DNA of the CDR3 is TGTGCCAGCAGCTTAGCCATCGGGCCGAATGAAAAACTGTTTTTT. Combining the CDR3 with reference TRBV7-9 and TRBJ1-4 gives the whole variable domain DTGVSQNPRHKITKRGQNVTFRCDPISEHNRLYWYRQTLGQGPEFLTYFQNEAQLEKSRLLSDRFSAERPKGSFSTLEIQRTEQGDSAMYLCASSLAIGPNEKLFFGSGTQLSVL.

The gene calls are TRBV7-9 and TRBJ2-3; tentative D call: TRBD1 (7 bases). Germline V gene lookup returns CDR1 SEHNR and CDR2 FQNEAQ (reference sequence). The CDR3 loop spans 16 amino acids. Trimming removed 0 bases at V and 4 bases at J, with 14 bases between. This CDR3 is CASSLARRGRSDTQYF. The CDR3 DNA reads as TGTGCCAGCAGCTTAGCGCGGAGGGGGCGCTCAGATACGCAGTATTTT.

The chain combines TRBV12-5 with TRBJ2-1; no clear D gene. Germline CDR1 is LGHNT and CDR2 is FRNRAP. The CDR3 runs 9 residues. V dropped 5 bases and J dropped 15 bases, with 8 bases sitting between them. The CDR3 sequence: CASGPPPFF. In nucleotides, the CDR3 is TGTGCTAGTGGTCCACCTCCGTTCTTC.

The gene calls are TRBV5-8 and TRBJ2-1; the D call may be TRBD1 or TRBD2 (5 bases each). Germline CDR1 SGHTS, CDR2 YDEGEE. Trimming removed 6 bases at V and 7 bases at J, with 23 bases between. The CDR3 totals 16 residues. The CDR3 protein is CASTPTLWGSPNEQFF. The CDR3 nucleotides read TGTGCCAGCACCCCGACTTTGTGGGGGTCACCTAATGAGCAGTTCTTC.

The chain uses TRBV7-9 and TRBJ1-4, with 9 nucleotides matching TRBD1. CDR1 and CDR2 from the germline V gene are SEHNR and FQNEAQ (reference sequence). The CDR3 is made up of 14 amino acids. The V and J ends lost 5 bases and 5 bases, in that order; junction bases with no gene match: 3. The CDR3 is CASSQGQGNEKLFF. In DNA, the CDR3 is TGTGCCAGCAGCCAGGGACAGGGAAATGAAAAACTGTTTTTT.

This rearrangement joins TRBV5-1 to TRBJ2-2; 8 positions agree with TRBD2. Looked up from germline, CDR1 is SGHRS and CDR2 is YFSETQ. V shed 2 bases, J shed 0 bases, and the junction held 6 bases outside the gene matches. CDR3 length: 17 residues. CDR3 in amino acids: CASSLSGRSTNTGELFF. In DNA, the CDR3 is TGCGCCAGCAGCTTAAGCGGGAGATCGACGAACACCGGGGAGCTGTTTTTT.

This clone was recorded once. The chain carries TRBV10-3 and TRBJ1-1; D is possibly TRBD1 (6 bases). The germline CDR1 and CDR2 sequences are ENHRY and SYGVKD. There are 15 residues in the CDR3. V lost 6 bases and J lost 6, with 20 bases in between. The CDR3 region has the DNA TGTGCCATCAGAGCTACCACAGGGAGGGTCGCTGAAGCTTTCTTT. Residues: CAIRATTGRVAEAFF.

The chain uses TRBV6-1 and TRBJ1-3, with D possibly TRBD1 on 6 matching bases. The CDR3 totals 14 residues. Trimming pared 6 bases from V and 0 bases from J, leaving 9 bases between. Germline CDR1 is MNHNS and CDR2 is SASEGT. The CDR3 sequence is CASRTGYSGNTIYF. The CDR3 DNA reads TGTGCCAGCAGGACAGGATACTCTGGAAACACCATATATTTT.

The chain couples TRBV5-1 to TRBJ2-3, with D tentatively TRBD2 (5 bases). Germline V gene lookup returns CDR1 SGHRS and CDR2 YFSETQ. The CDR3 is 16 residues long. The V and J ends lost 5 bases and 1 base respectively, with 17 bases between them. In DNA form, the CDR3 reads TGCGCCAGCAGACTAGAGAGCGGAGGTGGCACAGATACGCAGTATTTT. The encoded protein is CASRLESGGGTDTQYF. The full variable domain, with the rest looked up from reference TRBV5-1 and TRBJ2-3, is KAGVTQTPRYLIKTRGQQVTLSCSPISGHRSVSWYQQTPGQGLQFLFEYFSETQRNKGNFPGRFSGRQFSNSRSEMNVSTLELGDSALYLCASRLESGGGTDTQYFGPGTRLTVL.

This chain connects TRBV6-1 to TRBJ2-7, with 7 bases fitting TRBD2. This CDR3 is built from 16 residues. V lost 3 bases, J lost 1 base, and 9 bases stayed unmatched. Germline V lookup: CDR1 MNHNS, CDR2 SASEGT. The CDR3: CASSERAGTLSYEQYF. As DNA, the CDR3 is TGTGCCAGCAGTGAGAGAGCGGGGACCTTATCCTACGAGCAGTACTTC.